This T cell receptor (beta chain) is from a study of T cell responses to AZD1222 COVID-19 vaccine. The table came from immunoSEQ multiplex PCR; TCRdb's copy has only in-frame clones and leaves some out. The repertoire holds about 120,000 clones, with about 88% as singletons. V lost 0 bases to trimming and J lost 3 bases; unmatched junction nucleotides: 9. The germline gives CDR1 MNHEY, CDR2 SVGEGT. There are 18 residues in the CDR3. The TCR was taken from an adult who received the AZD1222 COVID-19 vaccine. The specimen comprised peripheral blood, sampled 28 days after the second AZD1222 dose. This chain joins TRBV6-2 or TRBV6-3 and TRBJ1-5, with 9 bases fitting TRBD1. The CDR3 coding sequence is TGTGCCAGCAGTTACTCGAGCGGACAGGGGCCTTCCAATCAGCCCCAGCATTTT. Its translation is CASSYSSGQGPSNQPQHF.